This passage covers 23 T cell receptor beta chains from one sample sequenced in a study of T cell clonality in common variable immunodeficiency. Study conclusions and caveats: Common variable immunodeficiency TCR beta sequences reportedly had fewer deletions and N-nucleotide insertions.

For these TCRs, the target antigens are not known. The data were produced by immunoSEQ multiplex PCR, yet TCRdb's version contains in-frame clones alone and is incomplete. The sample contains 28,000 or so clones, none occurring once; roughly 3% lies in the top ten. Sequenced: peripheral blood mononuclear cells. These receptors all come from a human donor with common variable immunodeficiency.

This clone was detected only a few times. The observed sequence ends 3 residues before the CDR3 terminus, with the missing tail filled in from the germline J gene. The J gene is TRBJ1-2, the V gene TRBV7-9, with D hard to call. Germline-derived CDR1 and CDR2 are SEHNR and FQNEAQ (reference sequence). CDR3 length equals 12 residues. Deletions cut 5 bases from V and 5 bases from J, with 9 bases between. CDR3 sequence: CASSRPGYGYTF. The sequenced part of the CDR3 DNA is TGTGCCAGCAGCCGACCGGGGTATGGC.

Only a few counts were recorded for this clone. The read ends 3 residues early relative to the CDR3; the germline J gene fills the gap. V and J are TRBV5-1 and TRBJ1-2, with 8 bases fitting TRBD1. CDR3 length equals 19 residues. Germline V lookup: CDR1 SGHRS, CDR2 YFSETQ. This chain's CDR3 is CASSLYTSGTGTSGGGYTF. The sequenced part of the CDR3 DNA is TGCGCCAGCAGCTTGTATACGTCCGGGACAGGAACTTCAGGGGGGGGC.

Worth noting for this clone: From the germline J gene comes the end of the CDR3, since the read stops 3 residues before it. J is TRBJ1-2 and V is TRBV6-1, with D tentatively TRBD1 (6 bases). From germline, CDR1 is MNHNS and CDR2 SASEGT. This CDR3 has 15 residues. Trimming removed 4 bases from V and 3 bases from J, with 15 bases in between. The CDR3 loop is CASSAPTQGDYGYTF. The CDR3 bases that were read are TGTGCCAGCAGTGCTCCCACACAGGGCGACTATGGC.

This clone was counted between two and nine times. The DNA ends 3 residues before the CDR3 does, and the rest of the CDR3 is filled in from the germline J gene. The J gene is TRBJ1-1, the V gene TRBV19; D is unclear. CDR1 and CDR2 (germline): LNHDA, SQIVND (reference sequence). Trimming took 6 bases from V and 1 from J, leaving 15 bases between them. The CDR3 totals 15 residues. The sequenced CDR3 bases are TGTGCCAGTAGGGTTCCAGAACGATGGAACACTGAA. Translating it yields CASRVPERWNTE. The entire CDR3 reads CASRVPERWNTEAFF.

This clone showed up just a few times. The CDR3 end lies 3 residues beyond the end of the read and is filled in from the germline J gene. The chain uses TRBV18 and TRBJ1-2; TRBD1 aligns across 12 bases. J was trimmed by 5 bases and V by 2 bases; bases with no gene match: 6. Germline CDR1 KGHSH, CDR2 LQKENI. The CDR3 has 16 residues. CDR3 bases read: TGTGCCAGCTCACCAGGGACAGGGGGCCCCATATATGGC. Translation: CASSPGTGGPIYG. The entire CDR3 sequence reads CASSPGTGGPIYGYTF.

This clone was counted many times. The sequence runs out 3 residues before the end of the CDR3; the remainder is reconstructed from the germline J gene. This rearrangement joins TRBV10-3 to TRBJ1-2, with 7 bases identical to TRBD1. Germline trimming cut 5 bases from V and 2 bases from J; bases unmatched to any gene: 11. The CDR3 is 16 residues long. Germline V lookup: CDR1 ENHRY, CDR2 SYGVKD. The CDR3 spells CAISLTARGTNYGYTF. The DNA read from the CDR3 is TGTGCCATCAGTTTGACGGCCAGGGGGACCAACTATGGC.

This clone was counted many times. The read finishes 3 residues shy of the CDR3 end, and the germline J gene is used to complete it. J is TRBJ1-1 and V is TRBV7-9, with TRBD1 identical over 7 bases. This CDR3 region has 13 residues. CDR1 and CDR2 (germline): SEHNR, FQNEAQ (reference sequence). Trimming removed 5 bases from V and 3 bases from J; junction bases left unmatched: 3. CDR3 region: CASSGQVYTEAFF. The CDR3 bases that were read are TGTGCCAGCAGCGGACAGGTATACACTGAA.

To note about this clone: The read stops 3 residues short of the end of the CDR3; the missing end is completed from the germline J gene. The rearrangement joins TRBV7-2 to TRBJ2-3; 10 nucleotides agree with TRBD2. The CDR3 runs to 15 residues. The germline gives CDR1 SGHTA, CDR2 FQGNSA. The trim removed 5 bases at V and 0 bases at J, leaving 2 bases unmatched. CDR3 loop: CASSERGGSTDTQYF. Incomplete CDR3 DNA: TGTGCCAGCAGCGAGCGGGGGGGAAGCACAGATACG.

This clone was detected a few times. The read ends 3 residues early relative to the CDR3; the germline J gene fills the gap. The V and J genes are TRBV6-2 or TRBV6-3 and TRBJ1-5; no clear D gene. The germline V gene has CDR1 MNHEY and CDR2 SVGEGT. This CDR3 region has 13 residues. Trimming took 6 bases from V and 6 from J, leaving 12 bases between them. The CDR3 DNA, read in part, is TGTGCCAGCAGACTTCTGAGTGGTCAGCCC. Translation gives CASRLLSGQP. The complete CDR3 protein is CASRLLSGQPQHF.

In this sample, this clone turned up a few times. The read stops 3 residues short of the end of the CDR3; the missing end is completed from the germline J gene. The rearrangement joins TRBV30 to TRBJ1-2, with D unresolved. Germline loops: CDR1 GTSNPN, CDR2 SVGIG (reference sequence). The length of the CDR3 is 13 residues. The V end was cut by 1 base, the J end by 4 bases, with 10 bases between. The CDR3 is CAWSGWSGYGYTF. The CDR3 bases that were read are TGTGCCTGGAGTGGGTGGTCGGGCTATGGC.

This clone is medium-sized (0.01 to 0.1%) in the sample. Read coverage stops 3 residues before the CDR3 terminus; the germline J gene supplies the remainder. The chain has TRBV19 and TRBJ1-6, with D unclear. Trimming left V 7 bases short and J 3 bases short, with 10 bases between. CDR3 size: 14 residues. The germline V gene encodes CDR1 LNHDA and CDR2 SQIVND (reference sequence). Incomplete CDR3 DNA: TGTGCCAGTATGCGGGCGAACTATAATTCACCC. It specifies CASMRANYNSP. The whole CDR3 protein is CASMRANYNSPLHF. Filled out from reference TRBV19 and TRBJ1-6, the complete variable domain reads DGGITQSPKYLFRKEGQNVTLSCEQNLNHDAMYWYRQDPGQGLRLIYYSQIVNDFQKGDIAEGYSVSREKKESFPLTVTSAQKNPTAFYLCASMRANYNSPLHFGNGTRLTVT.

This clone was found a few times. CDR3 DNA (partial): TGCGCCAGCAGCCTGAGGGTAGCCTACGAG. It yields the protein CASSLRVAYE. The whole CDR3 is CASSLRVAYEQYF. The chain combines TRBV5-1 with TRBJ2-7; a weak D match, TRBD2 (5 bases). The read gets to within 3 residues of the CDR3 end, and the germline J gene fills in the rest. CDR1 and CDR2 from the germline V gene are SGHRS and YFSETQ. Trimming shortened V by 4 bases and J by 2 bases, and 10 bases separated the two germline ends. This CDR3 is 13 amino acids long.

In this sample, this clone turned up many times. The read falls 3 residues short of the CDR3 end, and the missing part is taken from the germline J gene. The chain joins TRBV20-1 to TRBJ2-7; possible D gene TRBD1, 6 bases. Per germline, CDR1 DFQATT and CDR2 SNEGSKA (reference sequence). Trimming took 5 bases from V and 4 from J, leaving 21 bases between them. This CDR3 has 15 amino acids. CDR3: CSAGRPLGQLYEQYF. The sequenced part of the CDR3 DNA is TGCAGTGCTGGTCGCCCCCTCGGACAGTTGTACGAG.

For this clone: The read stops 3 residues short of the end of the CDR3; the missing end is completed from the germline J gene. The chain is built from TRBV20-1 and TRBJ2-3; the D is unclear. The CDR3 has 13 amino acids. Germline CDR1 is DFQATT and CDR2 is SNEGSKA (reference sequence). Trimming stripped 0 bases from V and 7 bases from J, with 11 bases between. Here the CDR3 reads CSARDQLSHTQYF. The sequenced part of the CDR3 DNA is TGCAGTGCTAGAGATCAGTTGTCCCATACG.

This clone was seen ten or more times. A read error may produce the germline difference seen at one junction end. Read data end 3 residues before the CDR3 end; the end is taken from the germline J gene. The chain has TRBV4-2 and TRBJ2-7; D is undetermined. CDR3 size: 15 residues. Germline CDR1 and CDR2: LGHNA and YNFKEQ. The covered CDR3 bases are TGCGCCAGCAGCCAACATTTACAGCCATCCAACGAG. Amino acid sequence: CASSQHLQPSNE. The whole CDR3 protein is CASSQHLQPSNEQYF.

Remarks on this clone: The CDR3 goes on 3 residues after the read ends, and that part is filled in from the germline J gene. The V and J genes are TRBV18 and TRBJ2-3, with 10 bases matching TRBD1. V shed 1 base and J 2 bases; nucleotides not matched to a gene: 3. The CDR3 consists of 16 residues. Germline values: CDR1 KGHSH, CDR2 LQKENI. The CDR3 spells CASSPRTGGNTDTQYF. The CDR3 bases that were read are TGTGCCAGCTCACCACGGACAGGGGGGAACACAGATACG.

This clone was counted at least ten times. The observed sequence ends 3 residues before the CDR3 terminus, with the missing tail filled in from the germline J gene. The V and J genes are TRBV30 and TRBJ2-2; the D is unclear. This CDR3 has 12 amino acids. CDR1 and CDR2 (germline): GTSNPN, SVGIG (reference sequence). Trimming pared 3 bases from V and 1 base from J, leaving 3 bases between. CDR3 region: CAWSRNTGELFF. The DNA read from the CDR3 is TGTGCCTGGAGCCGGAACACCGGGGAG.

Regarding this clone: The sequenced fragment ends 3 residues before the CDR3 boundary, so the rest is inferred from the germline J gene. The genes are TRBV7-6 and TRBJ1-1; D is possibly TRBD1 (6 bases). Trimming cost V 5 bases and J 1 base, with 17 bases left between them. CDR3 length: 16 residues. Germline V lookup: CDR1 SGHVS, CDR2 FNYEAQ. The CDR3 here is CASSQPMDSRNTEAFF. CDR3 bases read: TGTGCCAGCAGCCAACCCATGGACAGCAGGAACACTGAA.

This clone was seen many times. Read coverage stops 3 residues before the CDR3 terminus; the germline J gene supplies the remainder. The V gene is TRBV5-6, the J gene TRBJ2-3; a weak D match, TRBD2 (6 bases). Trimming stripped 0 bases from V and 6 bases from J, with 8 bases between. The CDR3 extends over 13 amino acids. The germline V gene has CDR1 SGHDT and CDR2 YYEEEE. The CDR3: CASSLEGLDTQYF. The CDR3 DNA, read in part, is TGTGCCAGCAGCTTGGAGGGACTGGATACG. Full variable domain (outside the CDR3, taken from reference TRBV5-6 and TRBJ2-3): DAGVTQSPTHLIKTRGQQVTLRCSPKSGHDTVSWYQQALGQGPQFIFQYYEEEERQRGNFPDRFSGHQFPNYSSELNVNALLLGDSALYLCASSLEGLDTQYFGPGTRLTVL.

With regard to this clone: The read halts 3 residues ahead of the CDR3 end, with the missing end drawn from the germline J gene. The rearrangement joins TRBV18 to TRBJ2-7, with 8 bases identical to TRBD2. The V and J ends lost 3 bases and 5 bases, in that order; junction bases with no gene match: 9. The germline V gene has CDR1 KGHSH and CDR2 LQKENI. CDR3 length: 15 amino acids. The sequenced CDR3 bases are TGTGCCAGCTCACCTCGCGGGGGGCGGTGGAACGAG. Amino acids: CASSPRGGRWNE. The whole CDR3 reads CASSPRGGRWNEQYF.

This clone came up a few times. CDR3 bases read: TGTGCCTGGACCAGGGCCTACGAG. Translating gives CAWTRAYE. The entire CDR3 protein reads CAWTRAYEQYF. V usage is TRBV30 and J usage is TRBJ2-7; the D gene is possibly TRBD1 (5 bases). The read terminates 3 residues before the CDR3 end, so the remaining end is supplied by the germline J gene. CDR3 length equals 11 residues. With 4 bases removed from V and 2 bases from J, the gap between germline ends came to 6 bases. Germline loops: CDR1 GTSNPN, CDR2 SVGIG (reference sequence).

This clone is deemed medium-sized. The CDR3 bases that were read are TGTGCCAGCAGTTTGTCCGGGACTACCAAAGAGACC. Residues: CASSLSGTTKET. The entire CDR3 sequence reads CASSLSGTTKETQYF. This chain links TRBV28 with TRBJ2-5; 7 bases agree with TRBD2. The read falls 3 residues short of the CDR3 end, and the missing part is taken from the germline J gene. Germline trimming cut 3 bases from V and 3 bases from J; bases unmatched to any gene: 7. Germline CDR1 reads MDHEN; CDR2 reads SYDVKM. The CDR3 consists of 15 residues.

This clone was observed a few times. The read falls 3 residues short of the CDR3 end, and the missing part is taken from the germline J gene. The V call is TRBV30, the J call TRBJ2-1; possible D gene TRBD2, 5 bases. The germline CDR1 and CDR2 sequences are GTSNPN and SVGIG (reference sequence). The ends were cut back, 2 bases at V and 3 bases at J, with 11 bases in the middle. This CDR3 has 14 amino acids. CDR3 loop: CAWSRASHYNEQFF. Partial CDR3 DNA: TGTGCCTGGAGTCGGGCTAGCCACTACAATGAG.